Sequencing of this T cell receptor beta chain was carried out in a study of Japanese encephalitis immunity and Zika vaccine responses (dated by TCRdb to the early 2020s). Study-level background: Three 5.0 ug doses of alum-adjuvanted ZPIV were administered to included participants at weeks 0, 4 and 28. ZIKV peptides were 15-mers overlapping by 11 residues, selected for NetMHCpan/NetMHCII-predicted epitopes with affinity below 50 nM. For stimulations, either ZIKV structural-protein peptide pools divided into flavivirus-conserved and non-conserved sets or JEV or YFV peptides matching the pre-vaccination were used. A handful of representative participants from each pre-vaccination group were selected for TCR sequencing, using samples from week 0 (after pre-vaccination and before ZPIV) and week 52. About a dozen participants were given two doses of JEV vaccine (IXIARO) 28 days apart, two to three months before the first ZPIV dose. The study asked whether earlier vaccination against Japanese encephalitis virus (JEV) or yellow fever virus (YFV) shaped CD4 T cell responses to the Zika vaccine. TCR repertoires from three flavivirus-naive individuals were also analyzed at weeks 2, 6 and 52 after the start of ZPIV vaccination. Before ZPIV, twelve participants were given one dose of YFV vaccine (YF-VAX), while about 10 participants were flavivirus-naive.

Judged by its sample share, this clonotype qualifies as medium-sized (0.01 to 0.1%). Per-base qualities were not stored, and no clone one base away is much larger. Study-level results and caveats: CD8 T cell responses to ZIKV peptide pools were of very low magnitude and seen in only a few individuals. After ZPIV, a significant decrease in repertoire richness of CD4 T cells responding to conserved ZIKV epitopes was observed in JEV-pre-vaccinated donors. Only a subset of trial participants with three doses and adequate samples was analyzed, not the entire vaccinated cohort. The individual peptides behind the cross-reactive responses were not identified because limits on sample size made peptide-pool deconvolution impossible. JEV-pre-vaccinated donors showed higher repertoire similarity across time-points and stimulations than YFV-pre-vaccinated donors, indicating more clonotypes common to ZIKV and JEV stimulation. Samples clustered by participant with no similarity between individuals, suggesting no public TCRs were detected.

Library preparation was by 5' RACE. Before sequencing, the TCRbeta libraries were pooled in proportion to the number of cells sorted for each library. Total RNA from sorted cells was extracted with RNAzol RT, and cDNA was made with an oligo(dT) primer and a template-switching oligo. The TCRbeta V-CDR3-J region was amplified by PCR between a SMARTer oligo primer and a TCRbeta constant-region primer using Kapa HiFi. Illumina adaptors and sample-specific index barcodes were added in a second PCR, with HighPrep bead cleanup and a Bioanalyzer check confirming a band of roughly 650 bp. Libraries were sequenced on an Illumina MiSeq with 2x151 bp paired-end reads. Per the source publication's procedure: An in-house Java program demultiplexed the reads, and MiXCR assigned TCRbeta annotations and counted clonotypes. To assess repertoire overlap, Morisita-Horn indices from the R package vegan were used, along with UPGMA clustering and Circos plots of recurring clonotypes. Shannon diversity and richness were normalized to the maximum possible value based on input cell numbers, so that values between 0 and 1 were obtained. CDR3beta sequences were aligned with MUSCLE, distances computed with SeqinR, and multidimensional scaling plotted in R. TCRdb trimmed public reads at Q25 via fastp, called clones via MiXCR and kept in-frame beta chains. Every entry covers one CDR3 protein and lists the most common genes and DNA from its rows. The V and J calls were determined by TCRdb, not by the authors. The sample table lists 200 to 250 distinct CDR3 sequences, roughly 4.5% of them with a count of one. Clones ranked in the top ten supply more than 35% of the sample.

PBMCs were labeled with CellTrace CFSE and were cultured for 6 to 7 days in RPMI containing about 7.5% human serum plus peptide pools at roughly 1 ug/mL each. On a BD FACSAria, proliferating CD4 T cells were sorted without fixation as live CD56-CD19-CD16-CD3+CD4+ CFSE-low cells. The enrolled adults were healthy and tested seronegative for ZIKV, JEV, YFV, DENV and WNV on microneutralization screening. Samples were obtained from a phase 1, double-blinded, randomized, placebo-controlled trial of an alum-adjuvanted Zika purified-inactivated virus (ZPIV) vaccine. Peripheral blood mononuclear cells were isolated by standard procedure and stored frozen in liquid nitrogen until use. Sequences were derived from antigen-activated CD4+ T cells from blood, cultured, sampled during a Zika inactivated vaccine study. This receptor was identified in an adult woman who received an inactivated Zika virus vaccine.

This receptor carries the CDR3 CASSQDSAPSGNTIYF. The DNA reads as follows: TGCGCCAGCAGCCAAGATTCGGCTCCCTCTGGAAACACCATATATTTT. This sequence uses TRBV4-3 and TRBJ1-3; the D gene is unclear. The CDR3 numbers 16 residues from cysteine through phenylalanine. The entry retains the CDR3 DNA only, 48 bases that are in frame from base 1. At the junction V is shortened by 0 bases and J by 0 bases, with 9 bases in between. CDR1 is given as LGHNA and CDR2 as YSLEER, both from the germline V gene.